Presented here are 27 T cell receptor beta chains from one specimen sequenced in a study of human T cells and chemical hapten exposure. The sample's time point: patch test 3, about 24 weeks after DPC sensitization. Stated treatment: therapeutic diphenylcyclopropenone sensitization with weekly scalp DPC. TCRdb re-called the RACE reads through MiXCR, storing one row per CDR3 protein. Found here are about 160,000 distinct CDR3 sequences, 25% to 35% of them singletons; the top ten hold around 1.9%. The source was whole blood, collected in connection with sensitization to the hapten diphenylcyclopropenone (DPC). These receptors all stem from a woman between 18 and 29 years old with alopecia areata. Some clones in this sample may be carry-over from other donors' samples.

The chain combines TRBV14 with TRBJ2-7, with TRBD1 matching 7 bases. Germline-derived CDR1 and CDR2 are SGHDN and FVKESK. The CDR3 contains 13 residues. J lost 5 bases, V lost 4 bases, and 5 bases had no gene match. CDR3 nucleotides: TGTGCCAGCAGCCCGACAGGGAGACACGAGCAGTACTTC. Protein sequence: CASSPTGRHEQYF.

The CDR3 region is CASVRGRALNTEAFF. In DNA, the CDR3 is TGTGCCAGCGTCAGAGGGCGGGCACTGAACACTGAAGCTTTCTTT. The V call is TRBV12-3 or TRBV12-4, the J call TRBJ1-1, with D unresolved. This CDR3 region has 15 residues. V lost 8 bases, J lost 0 bases, and 16 bases lay in between.

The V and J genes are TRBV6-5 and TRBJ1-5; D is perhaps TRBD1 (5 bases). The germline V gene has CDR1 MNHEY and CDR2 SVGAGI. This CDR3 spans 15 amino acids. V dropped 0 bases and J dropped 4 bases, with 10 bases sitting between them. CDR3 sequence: CASSYSGGLNQPQHF. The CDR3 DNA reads TGTGCCAGCAGTTACTCGGGGGGTCTAAATCAGCCCCAGCATTTT.

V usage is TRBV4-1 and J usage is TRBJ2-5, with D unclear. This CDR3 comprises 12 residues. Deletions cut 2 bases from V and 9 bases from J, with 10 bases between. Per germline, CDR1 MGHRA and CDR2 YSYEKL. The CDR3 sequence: CASSQLGRAQYF. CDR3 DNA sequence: TGCGCCAGCAGCCAACTCGGAAGGGCCCAGTACTTC.

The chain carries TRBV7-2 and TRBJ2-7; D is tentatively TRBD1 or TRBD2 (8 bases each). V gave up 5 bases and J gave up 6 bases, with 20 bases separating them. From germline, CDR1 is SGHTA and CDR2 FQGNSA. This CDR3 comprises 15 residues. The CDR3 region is CASSPRGLAGPEQYF. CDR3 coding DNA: TGTGCCAGCAGCCCCAGGGGGCTAGCGGGCCCCGAGCAGTACTTC. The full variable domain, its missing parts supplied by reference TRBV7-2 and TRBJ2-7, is GAGVSQSPSNKVTEKGKDVELRCDPISGHTALYWYRQSLGQGLEFLIYFQGNSAPDKSGLPSDRFSAERTGGSVSTLTIQRTQQEDSAVYLCASSPRGLAGPEQYFGPGTRLTVT.

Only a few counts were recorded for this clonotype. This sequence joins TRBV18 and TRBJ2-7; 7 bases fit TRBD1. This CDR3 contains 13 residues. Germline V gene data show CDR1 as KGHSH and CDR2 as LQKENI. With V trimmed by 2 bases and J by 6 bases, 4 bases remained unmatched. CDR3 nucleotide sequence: TGTGCCAGCTCACCAACTCGACAGGGCGAGCAGTACTTC. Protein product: CASSPTRQGEQYF. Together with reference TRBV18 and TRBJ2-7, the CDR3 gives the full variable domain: NAGVMQNPRHLVRRRGQEARLRCSPMKGHSHVYWYRQLPEEGLKFMVYLQKENIIDESGMPKERFSAEFPKEGPSILRIQQVVRGDSAAYFCASSPTRQGEQYFGPGTRLTVT.

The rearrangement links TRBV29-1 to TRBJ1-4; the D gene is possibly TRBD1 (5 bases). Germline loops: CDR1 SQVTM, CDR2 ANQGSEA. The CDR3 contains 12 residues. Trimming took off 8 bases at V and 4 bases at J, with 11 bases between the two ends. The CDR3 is CSFRDDNEKLFF. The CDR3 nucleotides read TGCAGCTTCAGGGACGATAATGAAAAACTGTTTTTT.

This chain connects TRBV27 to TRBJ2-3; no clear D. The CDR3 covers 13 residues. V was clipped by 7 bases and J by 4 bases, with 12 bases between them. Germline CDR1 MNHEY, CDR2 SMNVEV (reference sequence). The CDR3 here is CASNTIPPDTQYF. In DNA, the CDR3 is TGTGCCAGCAACACAATCCCCCCAGATACGCAGTATTTT.

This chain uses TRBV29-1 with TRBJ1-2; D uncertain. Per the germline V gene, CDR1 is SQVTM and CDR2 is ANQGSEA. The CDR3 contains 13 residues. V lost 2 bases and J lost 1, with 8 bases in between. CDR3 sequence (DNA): TGCAGCGTTGAAACACTTAGTAACTATGGCTACACCTTC. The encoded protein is CSVETLSNYGYTF.

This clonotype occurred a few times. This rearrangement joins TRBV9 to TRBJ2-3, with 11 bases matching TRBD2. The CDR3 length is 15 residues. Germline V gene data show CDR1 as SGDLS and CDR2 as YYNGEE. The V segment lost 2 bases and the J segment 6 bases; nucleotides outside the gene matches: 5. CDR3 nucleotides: TGTGCCAGCAGCGTGTCGACTAGCGGGGCGGATACGCAGTATTTT. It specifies CASSVSTSGADTQYF.

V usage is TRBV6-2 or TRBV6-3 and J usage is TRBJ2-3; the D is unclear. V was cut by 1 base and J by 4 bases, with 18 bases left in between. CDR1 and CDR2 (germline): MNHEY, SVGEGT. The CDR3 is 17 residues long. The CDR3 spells CASSYFSPRSRPDTQYF. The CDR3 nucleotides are TGTGCCAGCAGTTACTTTAGCCCTCGTTCAAGGCCAGATACGCAGTATTTT.

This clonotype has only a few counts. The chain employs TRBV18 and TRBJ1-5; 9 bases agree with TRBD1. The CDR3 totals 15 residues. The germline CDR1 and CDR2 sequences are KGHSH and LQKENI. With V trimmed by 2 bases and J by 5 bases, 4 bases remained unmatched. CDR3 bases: TGTGCCAGCTCACCAAGGGACAGGGTGGATCAGCCCCAGCATTTT. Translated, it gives CASSPRDRVDQPQHF.

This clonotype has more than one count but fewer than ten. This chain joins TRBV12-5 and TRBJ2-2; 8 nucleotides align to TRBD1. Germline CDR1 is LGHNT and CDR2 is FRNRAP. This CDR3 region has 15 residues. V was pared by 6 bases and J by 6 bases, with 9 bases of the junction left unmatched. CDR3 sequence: CASGSWTGSSGELFF. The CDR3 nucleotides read TGTGCTAGTGGAAGCTGGACAGGGTCCTCCGGGGAGCTGTTTTTT.

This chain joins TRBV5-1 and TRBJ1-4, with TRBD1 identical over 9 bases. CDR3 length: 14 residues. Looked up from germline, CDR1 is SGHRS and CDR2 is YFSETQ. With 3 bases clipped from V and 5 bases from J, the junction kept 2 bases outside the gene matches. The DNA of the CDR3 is TGCGCCAGCAGCTCCGGGACAGGGAATGAAAAACTGTTTTTT. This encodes CASSSGTGNEKLFF.

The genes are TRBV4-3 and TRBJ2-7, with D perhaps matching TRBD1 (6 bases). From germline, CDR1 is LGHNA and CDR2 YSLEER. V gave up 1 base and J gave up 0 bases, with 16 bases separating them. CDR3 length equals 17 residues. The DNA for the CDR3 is TGCGCCAGCAGCCAAGCCCTACGGACAGTTAGCTCCTACGAGCAGTACTTC. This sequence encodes CASSQALRTVSSYEQYF.

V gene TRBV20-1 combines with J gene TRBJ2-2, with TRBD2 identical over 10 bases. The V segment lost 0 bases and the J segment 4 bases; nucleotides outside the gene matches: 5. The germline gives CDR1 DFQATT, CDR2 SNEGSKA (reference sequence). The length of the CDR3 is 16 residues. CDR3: CSARDGGLAVTGELFF. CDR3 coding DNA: TGCAGTGCTAGAGATGGAGGACTAGCGGTCACCGGGGAGCTGTTTTTT.

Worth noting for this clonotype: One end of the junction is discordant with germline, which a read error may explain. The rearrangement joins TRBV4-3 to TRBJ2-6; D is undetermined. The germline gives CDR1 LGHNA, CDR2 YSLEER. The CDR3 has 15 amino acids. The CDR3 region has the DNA TGTGCCAGCAGCCAAGATGGCTCTGGGGCCAACGTCCTGACTTTC. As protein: CASSQDGSGANVLTF.

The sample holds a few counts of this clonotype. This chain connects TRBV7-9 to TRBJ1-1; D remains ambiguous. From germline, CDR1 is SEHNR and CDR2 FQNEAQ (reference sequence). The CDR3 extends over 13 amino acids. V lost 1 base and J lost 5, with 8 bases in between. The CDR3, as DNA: TGTGCCAGCAGCTTAGGGTTCAGGACTGAAGCTTTCTTT. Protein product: CASSLGFRTEAFF.

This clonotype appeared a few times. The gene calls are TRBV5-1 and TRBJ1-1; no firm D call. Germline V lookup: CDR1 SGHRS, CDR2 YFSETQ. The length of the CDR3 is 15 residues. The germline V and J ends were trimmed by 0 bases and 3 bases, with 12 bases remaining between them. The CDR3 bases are TGCGCCAGCAGCTTGGCTGCGGTGCTGTACACTGAAGCTTTCTTT. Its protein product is CASSLAAVLYTEAFF.

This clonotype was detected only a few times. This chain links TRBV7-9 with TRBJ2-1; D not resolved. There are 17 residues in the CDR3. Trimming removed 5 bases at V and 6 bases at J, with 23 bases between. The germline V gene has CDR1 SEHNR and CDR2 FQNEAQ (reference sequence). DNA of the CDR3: TGTGCCAGCAGCCAGAGGAACCGTGCAGGAACGGGCAATGAGCAGTTCTTC. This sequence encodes CASSQRNRAGTGNEQFF.

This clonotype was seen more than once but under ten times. CDR3 amino acids: CASSSEAGWTEAFF. CDR3 in DNA: TGTGCCAGCAGCTCAGAGGCAGGGTGGACTGAAGCTTTCTTT. The rearrangement links TRBV11-2 to TRBJ1-1, with D maybe TRBD1 (5 bases). Germline CDR1 and CDR2: SGHAT and FQNNGV. Trimming pared 4 bases from V and 5 bases from J, leaving 14 bases between. This CDR3 has 14 residues.

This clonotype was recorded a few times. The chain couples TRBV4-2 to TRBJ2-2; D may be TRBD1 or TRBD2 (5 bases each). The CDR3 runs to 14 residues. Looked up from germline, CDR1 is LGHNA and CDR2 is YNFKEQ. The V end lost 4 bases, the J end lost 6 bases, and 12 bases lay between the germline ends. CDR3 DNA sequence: TGTGCCAGCAGCCGAGAAGGGGAGCCCGGGGAGCTGTTTTTT. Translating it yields CASSREGEPGELFF.

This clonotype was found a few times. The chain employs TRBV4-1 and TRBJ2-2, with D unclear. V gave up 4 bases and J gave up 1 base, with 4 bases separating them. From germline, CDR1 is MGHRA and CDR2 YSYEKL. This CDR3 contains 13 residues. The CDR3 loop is CASSPWNTGELFF. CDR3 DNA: TGCGCCAGCAGCCCATGGAACACCGGGGAGCTGTTTTTT.

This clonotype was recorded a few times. The CDR3 reads CASRSSGGRTDTQYF. DNA of the CDR3: TGTGCCAGCCGATCTAGCGGGGGACGAACAGATACGCAGTATTTT. This chain joins TRBV3-1 and TRBJ2-3, with 10 bases identical to TRBD2. After removal of 8 bases from V and 3 bases from J, the junction contained 8 bases not matched to a gene. CDR3 length equals 15 residues. Per the germline V gene, CDR1 is LGHDT and CDR2 is YNNKEL (reference sequence).

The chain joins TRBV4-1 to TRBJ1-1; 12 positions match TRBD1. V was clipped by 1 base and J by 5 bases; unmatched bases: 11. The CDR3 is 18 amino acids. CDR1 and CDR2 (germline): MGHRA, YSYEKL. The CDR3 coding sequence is TGCGCCAGCAGCCAAGGTCCGGGGACAGGGGGCGCCGGGACTGAAGCTTTCTTT. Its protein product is CASSQGPGTGGAGTEAFF.

CDR3 region: CASSAPGQPYQAFF. For the CDR3, the DNA is TGTGCCAGCAGCGCACCGGGACAGCCTTATCAAGCTTTCTTT. The chain is built from TRBV9 and TRBJ1-1, with 7 nucleotides matching TRBD1. There are 14 residues in the CDR3. CDR1 is SGDLS and CDR2 is YYNGEE in the germline V gene. Trimming took 3 bases from V and 9 from J; bases not matched to a gene: 11.

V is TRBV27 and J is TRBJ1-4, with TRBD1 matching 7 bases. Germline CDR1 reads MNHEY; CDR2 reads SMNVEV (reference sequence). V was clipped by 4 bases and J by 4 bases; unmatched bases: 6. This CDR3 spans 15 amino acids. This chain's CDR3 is CASSWRQGVNEKLFF. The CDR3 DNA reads TGTGCCAGCAGTTGGAGGCAGGGGGTTAATGAAAAACTGTTTTTT.